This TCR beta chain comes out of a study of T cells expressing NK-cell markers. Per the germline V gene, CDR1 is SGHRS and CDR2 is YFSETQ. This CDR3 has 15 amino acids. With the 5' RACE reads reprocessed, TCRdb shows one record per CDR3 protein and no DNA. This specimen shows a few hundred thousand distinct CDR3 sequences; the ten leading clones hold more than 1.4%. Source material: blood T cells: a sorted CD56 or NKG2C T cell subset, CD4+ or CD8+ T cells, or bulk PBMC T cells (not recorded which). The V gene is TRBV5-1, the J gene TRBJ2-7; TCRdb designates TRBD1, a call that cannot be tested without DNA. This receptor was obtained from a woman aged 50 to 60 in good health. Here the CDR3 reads CASSLDGDSGDEQYF.